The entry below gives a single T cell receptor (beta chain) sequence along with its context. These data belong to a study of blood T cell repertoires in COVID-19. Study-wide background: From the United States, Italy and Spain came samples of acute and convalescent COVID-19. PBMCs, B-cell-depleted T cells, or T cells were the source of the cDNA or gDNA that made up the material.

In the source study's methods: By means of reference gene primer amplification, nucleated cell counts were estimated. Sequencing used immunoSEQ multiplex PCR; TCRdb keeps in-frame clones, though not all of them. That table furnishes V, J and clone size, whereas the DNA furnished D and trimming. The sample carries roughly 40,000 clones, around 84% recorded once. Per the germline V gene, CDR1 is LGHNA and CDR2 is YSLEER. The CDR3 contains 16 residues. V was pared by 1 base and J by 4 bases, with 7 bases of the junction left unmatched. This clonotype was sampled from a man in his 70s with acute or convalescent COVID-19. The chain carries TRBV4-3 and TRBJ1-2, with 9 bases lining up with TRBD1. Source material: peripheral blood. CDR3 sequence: CASSQVGYRGPYGYTF. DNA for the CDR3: TGCGCCAGCAGCCAAGTGGGCTACAGGGGGCCCTATGGCTACACCTTC.